This T cell receptor beta chain derives from a study of cytomegalovirus exposure and HLA in healthy donors. Findings of the study overall: DRB1 had the most TCR associations and HLA-C the fewest, a later analysis found, with rates varying by HLA locus.

In regard to this clone: Its specificity is not known.

Amplification used 60 Vbeta primers and 13 Jbeta primers. The assay was immunoSEQ multiplex PCR, and TCRdb's table has in-frame clones only and misses some. Here the sample spans about 140,000 clones, about 75% being singletons. This CDR3 region has 13 residues. V lost 6 bases, J lost 1 base, and 9 bases lay in between. Germline loops: CDR1 SGHDN, CDR2 FVKESK. This chain uses TRBV14 with TRBJ1-1, with D unresolved. The sample was PBMCs. The sequence was obtained from a woman aged 25-40 years in good health and CMV-seronegative. CDR3 region: CASSIPGNTEAFF. CDR3 nucleotide sequence: TGTGCCAGCAGTATACCGGGGAACACTGAAGCTTTCTTT. The full variable domain, completed using reference TRBV14 and TRBJ1-1, is EAGVTQFPSHSVIEKGQTVTLRCDPISGHDNLYWYRRVMGKEIKFLLHFVKESKQDESGMPNNRFLAERTGGTYSTLKVQPAELEDSGVYFCASSIPGNTEAFFGQGTRLTVV.